Below are 22 T cell receptor beta chains sequenced from a single sample in a study of blood T cell repertoires in COVID-19. Measured with immunoSEQ multiplex PCR; TCRdb has only the in-frame clones, and not every one. This repertoire shows some 87,000 clones, approximately 80% found once; its top ten account for about 13%. Material for sequencing was peripheral blood. The receptors here all came from a human donor in a cohort sampled during active COVID-19.

The CDR3 bases are TGTGCCAGCAGCTCCCCGCTCGAGACGGGGGGATACACAGATACGCAGTATTTT. Encoded protein: CASSSPLETGGYTDTQYF. The chain employs TRBV7-9 and TRBJ2-3, with 7 positions matching TRBD2. Germline-derived CDR1 and CDR2 are SEHNR and FQNEAQ (reference sequence). Trimming at V came to 4 bases and at J to 2 bases, leaving 15 bases not matched to a gene. The CDR3 consists of 18 residues.

A few counts support this clone. The chain is built from TRBV5-6 and TRBJ2-1; D not resolved. Germline V gene sequence: CDR1 SGHDT, CDR2 YYEEEE. CDR3 length: 12 residues. The V end was cut by 3 bases, the J end by 9 bases, with 10 bases between. CDR3 sequence (DNA): TGTGCCAGCAGCTGGTCCCTCGGTGAGCAGTTCTTC. This gives the protein CASSWSLGEQFF.

V and J are TRBV7-9 and TRBJ2-3; 9 bases align to TRBD1. The germline CDR1 and CDR2 sequences are SEHNR and FQNEAQ (reference sequence). The CDR3 sequence is 15 residues long. The V gene end was trimmed by 4 bases and the J gene end by 6 bases; junction bases not matched to a gene: 8. The CDR3 bases are TGTGCCAGCAGCTGGGGACAGGGAGACGCGGATACGCAGTATTTT. Translating it yields CASSWGQGDADTQYF.

This clone has only a few counts. The rearrangement joins TRBV19 to TRBJ1-2, with 8 bases that match TRBD1. Per the germline V gene, CDR1 is LNHDA and CDR2 is SQIVND (reference sequence). There are 16 residues in the CDR3. With V trimmed by 1 base and J by 8 bases, 12 bases remained unmatched. For the CDR3, the DNA is TGTGCCAGTAGTATAGTCGGCGGACAGGGAGGATGGGGCTACACCTTC. It is translated as CASSIVGGQGGWGYTF. Full variable domain (outside the CDR3, taken from reference TRBV19 and TRBJ1-2): DGGITQSPKYLFRKEGQNVTLSCEQNLNHDAMYWYRQDPGQGLRLIYYSQIVNDFQKGDIAEGYSVSREKKESFPLTVTSAQKNPTAFYLCASSIVGGQGGWGYTFGSGTRLTVV.

The chain recombines TRBV29-1 with TRBJ2-1; 12 positions agree with TRBD1. Unmatched junction bases numbered 3, after V lost 1 base and J lost 8 bases. The length of the CDR3 is 14 residues. Germline V gene sequence: CDR1 SQVTM, CDR2 ANQGSEA. CDR3 residues: CSVEGGQGADEQFF. The CDR3 nucleotides are TGCAGCGTTGAAGGGGGACAGGGGGCCGATGAGCAGTTCTTC.

The chain couples TRBV3-1 (or the pseudogene TRBV3-2) to TRBJ1-2, with TRBD1 as a possible D gene (6 bases). This CDR3 spans 11 amino acids. Germline V CDR1 and CDR2: LGHDT, YNNKEL (reference sequence). Deletions cut 1 base from V and 11 bases from J, with 8 bases between. For the CDR3, the DNA is TGTGCCAGCAGCCAAGTGGACAGTTACACCTTC. This translates into CASSQVDSYTF.

This chain links TRBV6-5 with TRBJ1-2, with 9 bases identical to TRBD1. The V gene end was trimmed by 4 bases and the J gene end by 2 bases; junction bases not matched to a gene: 2. The CDR3 totals 14 residues. Germline CDR1 is MNHEY and CDR2 is SVGAGI. The CDR3 region has the DNA TGTGCCAGCAGTTTCGGGACAGGGAACTATGGCTACACCTTC. This codes for CASSFGTGNYGYTF.

This clone has a handful of counts. The CDR3 spells CASSMDSSSYEQYF. The CDR3 DNA follows: TGCGCCAGCAGCATGGACTCGAGCTCCTACGAGCAGTACTTC. The gene calls are TRBV5-1 and TRBJ2-7; D might be TRBD2 (5 bases). The germline V gene has CDR1 SGHRS and CDR2 YFSETQ. The CDR3 length is 14 residues. Trimming took off 4 bases at V and 0 bases at J, with 11 bases between the two ends. The full variable domain, completed using reference TRBV5-1 and TRBJ2-7, is KAGVTQTPRYLIKTRGQQVTLSCSPISGHRSVSWYQQTPGQGLQFLFEYFSETQRNKGNFPGRFSGRQFSNSRSEMNVSTLELGDSALYLCASSMDSSSYEQYFGPGTRLTVT.

The chain has TRBV7-3 and TRBJ1-1; TRBD1 agrees at 7 bases. This CDR3 has 14 residues. Germline loops: CDR1 SGHTA, CDR2 FQGTGA. V lost 0 bases, J lost 5 bases, and 3 bases stayed unmatched. The CDR3 DNA follows: TGTGCCAGCAGCTTAACCCGACAGGGAACTGAAGCTTTCTTT. This codes for CASSLTRQGTEAFF.

In its sample, this clone was seen once. The rearrangement links TRBV4-1 to TRBJ2-4; no firm D call. CDR1 is MGHRA and CDR2 is YSYEKL in the germline V gene. The ends were cut back, 2 bases at V and 0 bases at J, with 11 bases in the middle. This CDR3 spans 16 amino acids. CDR3 region: CASSQSVFLAKNIQYF. CDR3 in DNA: TGCGCCAGCAGCCAATCGGTTTTTCTAGCCAAAAACATTCAGTACTTC.

The chain combines TRBV2 with TRBJ1-1; no firm D call. The length of the CDR3 is 14 residues. V lost 10 bases and J 0 bases, leaving 15 bases between the germline ends. The germline CDR1 and CDR2 sequences are SNHLY and FYNNEI. CDR3 nucleotides: TGTGCCACTACCCTGGGCCGGATGAACACTGAAGCTTTCTTT. Its translation is CATTLGRMNTEAFF.

The V and J genes are TRBV5-1 and TRBJ2-1, with 9 bases lining up with TRBD2. The CDR3 is made up of 15 amino acids. Germline V gives CDR1 SGHRS, CDR2 YFSETQ. V shed 2 bases, J shed 4 bases, and the junction held 4 bases outside the gene matches. CDR3 residues: CASSFSSGAYNEQFF. Here the CDR3 DNA reads TGCGCCAGCAGCTTTTCTAGCGGGGCTTACAATGAGCAGTTCTTC. The complete variable domain, with remaining parts taken from reference TRBV5-1 and TRBJ2-1, reads KAGVTQTPRYLIKTRGQQVTLSCSPISGHRSVSWYQQTPGQGLQFLFEYFSETQRNKGNFPGRFSGRQFSNSRSEMNVSTLELGDSALYLCASSFSSGAYNEQFFGPGTRLTVL.

The rearrangement uses TRBV6-2 or TRBV6-3 and TRBJ2-7, with 11 nucleotides matching TRBD2. Per the germline V gene, CDR1 is MNHEY and CDR2 is SVGEGT. The ends lost 2 bases at V and 2 bases at J; junction bases unmatched: 2. The CDR3 sequence is 15 residues long. CDR3 bases: TGTGCCAGCAGTTACAGGACTAGCGGGCCCTACGAGCAGTACTTC. It codes for CASSYRTSGPYEQYF.

The CDR3 region is CASSSQRTGAYLDGELFF. CDR3 coding DNA: TGTGCCAGCTCATCCCAACGGACAGGGGCGTATTTGGACGGGGAGCTGTTTTTT. The chain has TRBV18 and TRBJ2-2, with TRBD1 matching over 9 bases. This CDR3 region has 18 residues. V gave up 5 bases and J gave up 7 bases; unmatched junction bases: 17. Germline CDR1 is KGHSH and CDR2 is LQKENI. Drawing the rest from reference TRBV18 and TRBJ2-2, the complete variable domain is NAGVMQNPRHLVRRRGQEARLRCSPMKGHSHVYWYRQLPEEGLKFMVYLQKENIIDESGMPKERFSAEFPKEGPSILRIQQVVRGDSAAYFCASSSQRTGAYLDGELFFGEGSRLTVL.

The V gene is TRBV6-4, the J gene TRBJ2-6; D gene unclear. Trimming pared 0 bases from V and 4 bases from J, leaving 4 bases between. The CDR3 is 14 residues long. From germline, CDR1 is MRHNA and CDR2 SNTAGT. The CDR3 nucleotides are TGTGCCAGCAGTGACTCCGGGGGGGCCAACGTCCTGACTTTC. It is translated as CASSDSGGANVLTF.

This clone was recorded only once. This chain connects TRBV19 to TRBJ2-1; a weak D match, TRBD1 (7 bases). The CDR3 sequence is 16 residues long. Trimming removed 4 bases at V and 8 bases at J, with 21 bases between. The germline V gene encodes CDR1 LNHDA and CDR2 SQIVND (reference sequence). The CDR3 sequence: CASSSLLAGGLDEQFF. The CDR3, as DNA: TGTGCCAGTAGTAGTCTCCTGGCAGGGGGGTTGGATGAGCAGTTCTTC.

This clone was counted a single time. This chain connects TRBV24-1 to TRBJ1-2, with 7 bases that match TRBD1. CDR3 length: 14 residues. The V and J ends lost 5 bases and 2 bases, in that order; junction bases with no gene match: 4. Germline loops: CDR1 KGHDR, CDR2 SFDVKD. CDR3 amino acids: CATSGKGANYGYTF. CDR3 sequence (DNA): TGTGCCACCAGTGGTAAGGGGGCCAACTATGGCTACACCTTC.

V usage is TRBV7-2 and J usage is TRBJ1-1; unclear D gene. Trimming pared 4 bases from V and 2 bases from J, leaving 5 bases between. Germline V CDR1 and CDR2: SGHTA, FQGNSA. The CDR3 length is 12 residues. CDR3 nucleotides: TGTGCCAGCAGCTCAATTAACACTGAAGCTTTCTTT. Translating it yields CASSSINTEAFF.

V gene TRBV19 combines with J gene TRBJ1-4; 10 bases agree with TRBD1. V was clipped by 7 bases and J by 8 bases; unmatched bases: 10. CDR1 LNHDA and CDR2 SQIVND come from the germline V gene (reference sequence). CDR3 size: 15 residues. The CDR3 sequence: CASTPPGQGYEKLFF. The CDR3 DNA is TGTGCCAGTACCCCCCCGGGACAGGGGTACGAAAAACTGTTTTTT.

The chain carries TRBV5-4 and TRBJ1-1, with 9 nucleotides matching TRBD1. This CDR3 has 15 residues. From germline, CDR1 is SGHNT and CDR2 YYREEE (reference sequence). Trimming took 3 bases from V and 5 from J; bases not matched to a gene: 8. The CDR3 nucleotides are TGTGCCAGCAGCTCCAAACAGGGGGCGCGGACTGAAGCTTTCTTT. Amino acid sequence: CASSSKQGARTEAFF.

The chain carries TRBV6-5 and TRBJ2-5, with 8 nucleotides matching TRBD1. Unmatched junction bases numbered 3, after V lost 5 bases and J lost 1 base. CDR3 length: 14 residues. The germline gives CDR1 MNHEY, CDR2 SVGAGI. The CDR3 is CASSRDRSQETQYF. CDR3 bases: TGTGCCAGCAGTCGGGACAGGTCCCAAGAGACCCAGTACTTC.

The sample holds a few counts of this clone. This chain uses TRBV5-6 with TRBJ2-7; 7 bases fit TRBD1. Germline V gene lookup returns CDR1 SGHDT and CDR2 YYEEEE. The CDR3 runs to 14 residues. The V segment lost 4 bases and the J segment 0 bases; nucleotides outside the gene matches: 4. The CDR3 loop reads CASSLGQNSYEQYF. CDR3 bases: TGTGCCAGCAGCCTGGGACAGAACTCCTACGAGCAGTACTTC.